Listed here are 21 T cell receptor beta chains from one sample, sequenced in a study of blood T cell repertoires in COVID-19. Profiled with immunoSEQ multiplex PCR; TCRdb holds only in-frame clones, not every one. This table has about 240,000 clones, roughly 87% appearing once. The sample consisted of peripheral blood. Receptor source: a man aged 60 to 69 who had recovered from COVID-19.

The J gene is TRBJ2-3, the V gene TRBV28; 9 positions agree with TRBD2. CDR1 is MDHEN, CDR2 SYDVKM, per germline. The CDR3 covers 14 residues. With V trimmed by 3 bases and J by 5 bases, 3 bases remained unmatched. The CDR3 region is CASSFSGGIDTQYF. The DNA for the CDR3 is TGTGCCAGCAGTTTCAGCGGGGGGATAGATACGCAGTATTTT.

V is TRBV19 and J is TRBJ2-5, with D perhaps matching TRBD1 (5 bases). Between the trimmed V and J ends, which lost 3 bases and 5 bases, there was a span of 10 bases. The CDR3 totals 13 residues. Germline V lookup: CDR1 LNHDA, CDR2 SQIVND (reference sequence). CDR3 nucleotide sequence: TGTGCCAGTAGTATCAGGGTCTGGGAGACCCAGTACTTC. Its translation: CASSIRVWETQYF.

J is TRBJ2-1 and V is TRBV18, with 11 bases aligning to TRBD1. The CDR3 covers 17 residues. The V segment lost 0 bases and the J segment 3 bases; nucleotides outside the gene matches: 4. Germline CDR1 reads KGHSH; CDR2 reads LQKENI. The CDR3 spells CASSPPYGTGGYNEQFF. The CDR3 nucleotides are TGTGCCAGCTCACCACCGTATGGGACAGGGGGCTACAATGAGCAGTTCTTC.

The chain combines TRBV2 with TRBJ1-2; no firm D call. Looked up from germline, CDR1 is SNHLY and CDR2 is FYNNEI. The V and J ends lost 5 bases and 2 bases respectively, with 12 bases between them. The CDR3 length is 14 residues. CDR3 nucleotides: TGTGCCAGCAGTTCCAGCGGGCGCAACTATGGCTACACCTTC. Amino acids: CASSSSGRNYGYTF.

The chain carries TRBV2 and TRBJ2-3; 7 bases agree with TRBD2. This CDR3 contains 15 residues. V shed 11 bases, J shed 4 bases, and the junction held 15 bases outside the gene matches. Germline CDR1 and CDR2: SNHLY and FYNNEI. Here the CDR3 DNA reads TGTGCCGGGGCCCACGGGACGGGAGGACCAGATACGCAGTATTTT. It codes for CAGAHGTGGPDTQYF.

The chain couples TRBV9 to TRBJ1-3; 10 nucleotides match TRBD1. CDR1 and CDR2 (germline): SGDLS, YYNGEE. V trimming: 3 bases; J trimming: 2 bases; junction bases outside the gene matches: 2. The length of the CDR3 is 15 residues. The CDR3 is CASSADRGPGNTIYF. For the CDR3, the DNA is TGTGCCAGCAGCGCAGACAGGGGGCCTGGAAACACCATATATTTT.

This rearrangement joins TRBV5-1 to TRBJ1-1; D uncertain. The CDR3 runs 14 residues. The V gene's germline CDR1 is SGHRS and CDR2 YFSETQ. V lost 0 bases and J lost 6, with 12 bases in between. CDR3 sequence: CASSLGIASPEAFF. The CDR3 DNA is TGCGCCAGCAGCTTGGGTATCGCGTCCCCTGAAGCTTTCTTT.

The chain links TRBV19 to TRBJ1-5; weak D call: TRBD1 (5 bases). This CDR3 contains 13 residues. V shed 7 bases and J shed 4 bases, with 11 bases lying between them. Germline CDR1 is LNHDA and CDR2 is SQIVND (reference sequence). The CDR3, as DNA: TGTGCCAGTAACCAGGGTAGGAATCAGCCCCAGCATTTT. This encodes CASNQGRNQPQHF.

The chain combines TRBV7-9 with TRBJ1-4; weak D call: TRBD1 (6 bases). Trimming removed 3 bases from V and 4 bases from J, with 9 bases in between. Per the germline V gene, CDR1 is SEHNR and CDR2 is FQNEAQ (reference sequence). The CDR3 consists of 14 residues. CDR3 bases: TGTGCCAGCAGCTTGGACAGTTTTAATGAAAAACTGTTTTTT. It specifies CASSLDSFNEKLFF.

This clone has a single count. This chain joins TRBV10-3 and TRBJ1-2; weak D call: TRBD1 (6 bases). Trimming stripped 8 bases from V and 2 bases from J, with 9 bases between. Per germline, CDR1 ENHRY and CDR2 SYGVKD. The CDR3 consists of 12 residues. The CDR3 here is CAISGQNYGYTF. CDR3 DNA: TGTGCCATCTCCGGACAGAACTATGGCTACACCTTC.

The V call is TRBV15, the J call TRBJ1-1; D is unclear. CDR1 LNHNV and CDR2 YYDKDF come from the germline V gene (reference sequence). The ends were cut back, 0 bases at V and 7 bases at J, with 15 bases in the middle. This CDR3 is built from 15 residues. CDR3 sequence (DNA): TGTGCCACCAGCAGAGATACTATGCGCCTCGATGAAGCTTTCTTT. Translating gives CATSRDTMRLDEAFF.

V and J are TRBV19 and TRBJ2-2; D perhaps matches TRBD2 (5 bases). Trimming took off 7 bases at V and 5 bases at J, with 20 bases between the two ends. The germline gives CDR1 LNHDA, CDR2 SQIVND (reference sequence). The CDR3 spans 16 residues. The CDR3, as DNA: TGTGCCAGTAAATCCGACGGGTGGAGGCGAACCGGGGAGCTGTTTTTT. This codes for CASKSDGWRRTGELFF.

The J gene is TRBJ2-3, the V gene TRBV6-5; D not resolved. Trimming removed 7 bases at V and 0 bases at J, with 14 bases between. Germline V gene lookup returns CDR1 MNHEY and CDR2 SVGAGI. The CDR3 runs to 15 residues. The CDR3 reads CASKLQRSSTDTQYF. Here the CDR3 DNA reads TGTGCCAGCAAGCTCCAGAGGTCTAGCACAGATACGCAGTATTTT.

This chain connects TRBV15 to TRBJ2-1; 11 nucleotides agree with TRBD2. The CDR3 spans 16 residues. Trimming at V came to 3 bases and at J to 3 bases, leaving 4 bases not matched to a gene. In germline, CDR1 is LNHNV, CDR2 YYDKDF (reference sequence). CDR3 region: CATSSYLAGGYNEQFF. DNA for the CDR3: TGTGCCACCAGCAGCTATCTAGCGGGGGGCTACAATGAGCAGTTCTTC.

This rearrangement joins TRBV19 to TRBJ1-1, with D perhaps TRBD1 (5 bases). The CDR3 totals 14 residues. V was clipped by 6 bases and J by 1 base, with 12 bases between them. Looked up from germline, CDR1 is LNHDA and CDR2 is SQIVND (reference sequence). DNA for the CDR3: TGTGCCAGTAGAGGTGGCGGGGGGAACACTGAAGCTTTCTTT. Amino acid sequence: CASRGGGGNTEAFF.

The rearrangement links TRBV9 to TRBJ2-1; 7 bases align to TRBD2. Germline V gene data show CDR1 as SGDLS and CDR2 as YYNGEE. After removal of 0 bases from V and 6 bases from J, the junction contained 3 bases not matched to a gene. This CDR3 contains 14 residues. The CDR3, as DNA: TGTGCCAGCAGCGTAGGCGGGGGTTTCAATGAGCAGTTCTTC. Its translation is CASSVGGGFNEQFF.

The chain couples TRBV7-6 to TRBJ2-2, with D tentatively TRBD2 (6 bases). The CDR3 consists of 14 residues. V lost 1 base and J lost 5, with 8 bases in between. Germline V gene data show CDR1 as SGHVS and CDR2 as FNYEAQ. For the CDR3, the DNA is TGTGCCAGCAGCTTAGGGGCGGGGACCGGGGAGCTGTTTTTT. It translates to CASSLGAGTGELFF.

V usage is TRBV20-1 and J usage is TRBJ2-1; D is perhaps TRBD1 (5 bases). From germline, CDR1 is DFQATT and CDR2 SNEGSKA (reference sequence). CDR3 size: 11 residues. Trimming stripped 3 bases from V and 10 bases from J, with 10 bases between. CDR3 sequence: CSASQGGEQFF. Here the CDR3 DNA reads TGCAGTGCTAGTCAGGGCGGCGAGCAGTTCTTC.

This chain uses TRBV12-3 or TRBV12-4 with TRBJ2-7, with D possibly being TRBD2 (6 bases). The CDR3 sequence is 13 residues long. Trimming left V 7 bases short and J 5 bases short, with 15 bases between. The CDR3 bases are TGTGCCAGCATCCAAGCGGGCGTCCACGAGCAGTACTTC. Residues: CASIQAGVHEQYF.

This chain uses TRBV14 with TRBJ2-6; D not resolved. The CDR3 sequence is 14 residues long. Germline V CDR1 and CDR2: SGHDN, FVKESK. V gave up 4 bases and J gave up 4 bases, with 8 bases separating them. The CDR3 sequence is CASSPIAGANVLTF. The CDR3, as DNA: TGTGCCAGCAGCCCCATAGCCGGGGCCAACGTCCTGACTTTC. The complete variable domain, with remaining parts taken from reference TRBV14 and TRBJ2-6, reads EAGVTQFPSHSVIEKGQTVTLRCDPISGHDNLYWYRRVMGKEIKFLLHFVKESKQDESGMPNNRFLAERTGGTYSTLKVQPAELEDSGVYFCASSPIAGANVLTFGAGSRLTVL.

The chain links TRBV11-2 to TRBJ2-6; tentatively, D is TRBD1 (5 bases). This CDR3 is built from 17 residues. V was pared by 4 bases and J by 0 bases, with 13 bases between. Germline CDR1 and CDR2: SGHAT and FQNNGV. CDR3 nucleotides: TGTGCCAGCAGCTCGACACTGACAGTCTCTGGGGCCAACGTCCTGACTTTC. Its protein product is CASSSTLTVSGANVLTF.